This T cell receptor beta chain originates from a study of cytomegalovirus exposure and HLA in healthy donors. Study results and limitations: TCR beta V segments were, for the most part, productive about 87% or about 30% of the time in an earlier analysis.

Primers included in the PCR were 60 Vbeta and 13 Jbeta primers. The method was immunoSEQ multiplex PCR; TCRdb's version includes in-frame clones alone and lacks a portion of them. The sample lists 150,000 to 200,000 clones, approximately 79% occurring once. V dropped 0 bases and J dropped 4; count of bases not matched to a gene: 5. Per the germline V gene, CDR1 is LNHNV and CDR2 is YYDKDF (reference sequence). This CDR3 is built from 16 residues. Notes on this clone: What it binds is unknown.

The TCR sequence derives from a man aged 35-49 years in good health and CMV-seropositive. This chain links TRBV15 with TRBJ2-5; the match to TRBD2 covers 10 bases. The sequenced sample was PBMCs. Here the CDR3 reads CATSRDLAGAAETQYF. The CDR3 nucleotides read TGTGCCACCAGCAGAGATCTAGCGGGAGCCGCAGAGACCCAGTACTTC.